This T cell receptor (beta chain) was identified in a study of blood T cell repertoires in COVID-19. Study-wide background: The United States, Italy and Spain supplied acute and convalescent COVID-19 samples.

In the study's own analysis: The assay estimated nucleated cells by amplifying reference gene primers. The protocol was immunoSEQ multiplex PCR, while the TCRdb copy is restricted to in-frame clones and leaves out a portion. V, J and clone size derive from that table, while D and trimming were established from the DNA sequence. Here the sample spans about 230,000 clones, roughly 82% being singletons. CDR1 SGHRS and CDR2 YFSETQ come from the germline V gene. The CDR3 spans 16 residues. J lost 3 bases, V lost 0 bases, and 4 bases had no gene match. The sequenced sample was peripheral blood. The genes are TRBV5-1 and TRBJ2-2; 8 bases map to TRBD2. The origin of this receptor is a woman aged 40 to 49 who had recovered from COVID-19. CDR3 protein: CASSLVAGSDTGELFF. The CDR3 DNA sequence: TGCGCCAGCAGCTTGGTAGCGGGGTCAGACACCGGGGAGCTGTTTTTT.